This TCR beta chain was obtained from a study of OX40 agonist ivuxolimab in advanced cancers. In terms of the full investigation: Ivuxolimab was an agonistic, fully human IgG2 monoclonal antibody directed against OX40 (CD134), a costimulatory receptor. The purpose of peripheral TCRbeta sequencing was to test whether ivuxolimab changed TCR sequence diversity and led to clonal T-cell expansion. The paper covers the monotherapy dose-escalation part of the phase I ivuxolimab trial, which included N ≈ 52 patients. Prior anti-PD-1, anti-PD-L1 or anti-CTLA-4 therapy was permitted, and 30% to 50% of dose-escalation patients had received checkpoint inhibitors. Partial responses were achieved by three dose-escalation patients, of whom one had hepatocellular carcinoma and two had cutaneous melanoma. Of the approximately 53 patients in dose escalation, some 20 had hepatocellular carcinoma, about 15 had melanoma, 9 had renal cell carcinoma and 9 had head and neck cancer. Intravenous ivuxolimab was administered to patients every 2 weeks at six dose levels: 0.01, 0.1, 0.3, 1.5, 3 and 10 mg/kg. In the dose-escalation cohort, over 65% of patients were male, and the mean age was approximately 55 years, with a range of about 20 to 90.

The trial excluded patients who had a history of autoimmune disease or were on systemic immunosuppression. Peripheral blood for TCR sequencing was drawn from every dose cohort at baseline, at cycle 4 day 1 and at cycle 7 day 1. The samples were taken from a phase I, first-in-human, multicenter, open-label dose-escalation trial of ivuxolimab. Adults with locally advanced or metastatic melanoma, renal cell, hepatocellular, or head and neck squamous cell carcinoma were enrolled in the trial. Before TCR sequencing, CD4+ T cells and CD8+ T cells were sorted from peripheral blood as separate populations. Here is what the overall study found, with its caveats: Low levels of normalized T-cell clonal expansion were also seen in some patients who did not respond. After ivuxolimab, expanded clones were on average more numerous among CD8+ T cells than among CD4+ T cells. Clonal expansion of both CD4+ and CD8+ blood T cells was observed from baseline to week 6 at doses 0.1 to 3.0 mg/kg. In the 0.1-3.0 mg/kg groups, partial responders were among the patients with the lowest normalized peripheral clonal expansion, particularly in CD8+ T cells. The antigen specificity of the clonally expanded peripheral T cells was not determined.

A note on this clone: The clone's antigen remains unknown. No qualities accompany the bases; no much larger clone lies one base away.

The CDR3 runs 17 residues from the cysteine to the phenylalanine. Left in the record is the CDR3 DNA by itself, 51 bases read in frame from the first base. At the junction V is shortened by 5 bases and J by 4 bases; bases outside the gene matches: 12. CDR1 is given as SNHLY and CDR2 as FYNNEI, both from the germline V gene. Genomic DNA was extracted from sorted cells for sequencing of the TCRbeta CDR3 region. The immunoSEQ Assay was used for sequencing of TCRbeta CDR3 regions. TCRdb carries this immuneACCESS record with in-frame sequences only. Its versions omit some clonotypes, under half of them owing to an unresolved V gene in the studies checked, with the rest unexplained. The sample table contains 65,000 to 70,000 clones; only one count was recorded for roughly 81% of them. The ten most abundant clones make up roughly 1.6% of the sample.

The source of this sequence is an adult with an advanced solid tumor such as melanoma, head and neck, liver or kidney cancer. This receptor chain uses TRBV2 and TRBJ2-7, with 12 middle bases fitting TRBD2. The material was CD4+ or CD8+ T cells sorted from blood, obtained in a trial of the OX40 agonist ivuxolimab. The sequence in DNA is TGTGCCAGCAGTACTAGACTAGGGACTAGCGGGTATTACGAGCAGTACTTC. It translates as CASSTRLGTSGYYEQYF.